This T cell receptor (beta chain) was recorded in a study of shared clonotypes between healthy human individuals. Study-level information: Per donor, CD8 memory used one plate, CD8 naive used two, CD4 memory used three and CD4 naive used three.

Trimming removed 0 bases at V and 4 bases at J, with 10 bases between. The germline V gene has CDR1 SGHRS and CDR2 YFSETQ. This CDR3 region has 15 residues. On this clone itself: Its antigen is not known.

Overall study results and limits: Read depth was anticipated to influence clonotype sharing among donors. Even with large depth, rarefaction showed that sorted-subset sequencing was incomplete.

Each PCR replicate from the sorted subsets contained 200 to 250 ng DNA, which is about 31,000 T cell genomes. Sequenced by immunoSEQ multiplex PCR; TCRdb stores in-frame clones only, minus some. The table records some 980,000 clones, roughly 72% of them present only once. The chain links TRBV5-1 to TRBJ1-4; D may be TRBD1 (5 bases). The origin of this receptor is a man aged 18 to 30 in good health. The specimen sequenced was memory CD4+ T cells sorted from blood. Subset specified: CD45RA-negative fraction. CDR3 bases: TGCGCCAGCAGCTTGGCCGACAGACGTAATGAAAAACTGTTTTTT. Protein: CASSLADRRNEKLFF.